This T cell receptor (beta chain) was documented in a study of cytomegalovirus exposure and HLA in healthy donors. This CDR3 region has 17 residues. V lost 1 base and J lost 5; bases outside the gene matches: 7. CDR1 is SGHVS and CDR2 is FQNEAQ in the germline V gene. In the PCR, 60 Vbeta and 13 Jbeta primers were used. Method: immunoSEQ multiplex PCR; TCRdb's copy keeps in-frame clones and lacks some. The table includes roughly 140,000 clones, around 75% detected once. Study-wide results and limits: Investigators reported 150 to 200 TCR beta chains as tied to cytomegalovirus. Sequencing probably produced one cluster of sequence variants that were highly shared.

A note on this clone: Its antigen remains unknown.

The receptor's source is a man younger than 35 in good health and CMV-seronegative. Sequenced input: PBMCs. The chain links TRBV7-8 to TRBJ2-1, with TRBD2 identical over 11 bases. The CDR3 loop is CASSLGGGTSGHNEQFF. The CDR3 DNA sequence: TGTGCCAGCAGCTTAGGGGGGGGGACTAGCGGTCACAATGAGCAGTTCTTC.